This T cell receptor (beta chain) is from a study of blood T cell repertoires in COVID-19. The CDR3 contains 15 residues. Germline V CDR1 and CDR2: SGHAT, FQNNGV. V lost 5 bases and J lost 5; bases outside the gene matches: 6. Some clones are missing from TCRdb's copy, which holds only in-frame ones; the method was immunoSEQ multiplex PCR. Here the sample spans 150,000 to 200,000 clones, around 82% being singletons. The sequence derives from a man aged 40-49 years who had recovered from COVID-19. The V call is TRBV11-2, the J call TRBJ1-6, with 7 bases lining up with TRBD1. The material sequenced was PBMCs or T cells enriched from blood (not recorded which). CDR3 sequence (DNA): TGTGCCAGCAGCCGAACCGGGACAGATAATTCACCCCTCCACTTT. This encodes CASSRTGTDNSPLHF.